This T cell receptor (beta chain) comes out of a study of spatial heterogeneity in lung cancer. In the study overall: The average appearance count of each unique TCR and UMI combination in raw reads was more than ten.

Time point noted: sample taken at primary tumor resection. Whole RNA came from tumor, nontumor lung or frozen PBMC and was sequenced without being sorted. The donors, roughly 70 patients with untreated early-stage non-small cell lung cancer, provided the samples. The CDR3 is 14 amino acids. Unmatched junction bases numbered 6, after V lost 6 bases and J lost 4 bases. Germline CDR1 DFQATT, CDR2 SNEGSKA (reference sequence). For this clonotype: Its specificity is unknown.

Broader study findings: Relative to follow-up, resection was when ubiquitous expanded tumor TCRs appeared more in blood.

TCRdb itself ran the 5' RACE reads through MiXCR, one entry per CDR3 protein. The sample comprises 40,000 or so distinct CDR3 sequences, approximately 5.2% of which are singletons, and roughly 25% rests with the top ten. This sequence joins TRBV20-1 and TRBJ1-3; 10 nucleotides align to TRBD1. The receptor's source is a female donor with early-stage non-small cell lung cancer. This sample comprised PBMCs, obtained at surgery. CDR3 bases: TGCAGTGCACAGACAGGGGGCAGAGGAAACACCATATATTTT. It translates to CSAQTGGRGNTIYF.